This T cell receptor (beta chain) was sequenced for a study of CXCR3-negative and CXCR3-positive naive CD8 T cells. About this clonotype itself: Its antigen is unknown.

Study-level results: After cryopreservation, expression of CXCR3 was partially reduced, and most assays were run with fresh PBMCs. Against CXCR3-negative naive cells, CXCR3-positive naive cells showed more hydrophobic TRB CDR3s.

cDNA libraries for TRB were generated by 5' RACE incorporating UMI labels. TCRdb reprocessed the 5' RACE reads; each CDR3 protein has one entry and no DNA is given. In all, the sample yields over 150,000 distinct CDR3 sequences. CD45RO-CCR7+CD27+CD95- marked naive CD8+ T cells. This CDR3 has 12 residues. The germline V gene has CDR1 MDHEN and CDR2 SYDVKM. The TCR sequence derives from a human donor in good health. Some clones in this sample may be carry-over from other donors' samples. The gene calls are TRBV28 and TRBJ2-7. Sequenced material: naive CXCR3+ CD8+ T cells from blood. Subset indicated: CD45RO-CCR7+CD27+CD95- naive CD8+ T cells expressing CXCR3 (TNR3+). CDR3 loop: CASSLFLYEQYF. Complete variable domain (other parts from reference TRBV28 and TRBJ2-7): DVKVTQSSRYLVKRTGEKVFLECVQDMDHENMFWYRQDPGLGLRLIYFSYDVKMKEKGDIPEGYSVSREKKERFSLILESASTNQTSMYLCASSLFLYEQYFGPGTRLTVT.